The 21 T cell receptor beta chains presented below share a single source sample, sequenced in a study of technical replicates of blood from several donors. Measured with immunoSEQ multiplex PCR; TCRdb has only the in-frame clones, and not every one. The sample lists about 93,000 clones, 95% occurring once. Sequenced material: T cells isolated from PBMCs. Receptors originate from a human donor in good health.

The CDR3 nucleotides read TGTGCCATCAGTGTCCAAGGGGATAACACCATATATTTT. It encodes CAISVQGDNTIYF. The chain is built from TRBV10-3 and TRBJ1-3, with a tentative D call TRBD1 (5 bases). The germline CDR1 and CDR2 sequences are ENHRY and SYGVKD. The CDR3 sequence is 13 residues long. V lost 4 bases and J 7 bases, leaving 11 bases between the germline ends.

This clone was seen just once. The CDR3 region has the DNA TGTGCCAGCAGTGAGTCCGCTAGCGGGGGGCTGGTTCAGTTCTTC. It codes for CASSESASGGLVQFF. V gene TRBV6-4 combines with J gene TRBJ2-1; TRBD2 agrees at 11 bases. V was pared by 3 bases and J by 13 bases, with 11 bases of the junction left unmatched. Germline V lookup: CDR1 MRHNA, CDR2 SNTAGT. The CDR3 spans 15 residues.

The chain's CDR3 is CASSPAGGTYEQYF. CDR3 DNA sequence: TGTGCCAGCTCACCGGCGGGGGGAACCTACGAGCAGTACTTC. The chain is built from TRBV18 and TRBJ2-7, with 8 nucleotides matching TRBD2. The germline V gene encodes CDR1 KGHSH and CDR2 LQKENI. V lost 3 bases to trimming and J lost 2 bases; unmatched junction nucleotides: 3. The CDR3 has 14 amino acids.

The gene calls are TRBV29-1 and TRBJ2-7; maybe TRBD2 (6 bases). Germline V gene sequence: CDR1 SQVTM, CDR2 ANQGSEA. This CDR3 has 12 residues. The V end lost 7 bases, the J end lost 0 bases, and 10 bases lay between the germline ends. In nucleotides, the CDR3 is TGCAGCGCGCGGGGTAACTCCTACGAGCAGTACTTC. Its protein product is CSARGNSYEQYF.

This chain connects TRBV27 to TRBJ1-2; D unresolved. Germline V CDR1 and CDR2: MNHEY, SMNVEV (reference sequence). The V end lost 0 bases, the J end lost 5 bases, and 16 bases lay between the germline ends. CDR3 length equals 16 residues. The CDR3 nucleotides read TGTGCCAGCAGTTTATCGATCGGGGAAATAGCGTATGGCTACACCTTC. It yields the protein CASSLSIGEIAYGYTF.

The chain recombines TRBV14 with TRBJ2-2; 7 positions match TRBD1. Germline V gene data show CDR1 as SGHDN and CDR2 as FVKESK. The trim removed 3 bases at V and 6 bases at J, leaving 7 bases unmatched. This CDR3 comprises 15 residues. CDR3 DNA: TGTGCCAGCAGCCAGATCGGACAGGCCCCCGGGGAGCTGTTTTTT. Translated: CASSQIGQAPGELFF.

This chain links TRBV6-5 with TRBJ1-3; 7 bases match TRBD1. The germline CDR1 and CDR2 sequences are MNHEY and SVGAGI. This CDR3 region has 15 residues. Trimming cost V 6 bases and J 0 bases; bases outside gene matches: 5. The CDR3 is CASSLGQSSGNTIYF. The DNA of the CDR3 is TGTGCCAGCAGCCTGGGACAGAGCTCTGGAAACACCATATATTTT.

CDR3 DNA: TGTGCCAGTAGTCCGGGACAGGGGGCGTATGGCTACACCTTC. Its protein is CASSPGQGAYGYTF. The chain uses TRBV19 and TRBJ1-2; 12 bases are a match to TRBD1. V shed 5 bases and J 5 bases; nucleotides not matched to a gene: 3. Germline-derived CDR1 and CDR2 are LNHDA and SQIVND (reference sequence). The CDR3 totals 14 residues.

This chain uses TRBV19 with TRBJ1-5; a weak D match, TRBD1 (5 bases). CDR3 length: 14 amino acids. Germline V CDR1 and CDR2: LNHDA, SQIVND (reference sequence). The V gene lost 5 bases and the J gene lost 0 bases, with 8 bases spanning the gap. CDR3 in DNA: TGTGCCAGTAGTCAGGGTTCTAGCAATCAGCCCCAGCATTTT. Protein: CASSQGSSNQPQHF.

A single count supports this clone. The rearrangement joins TRBV10-2 to TRBJ2-7, with D possibly matching TRBD1 (6 bases). Germline V CDR1 and CDR2: WSHSY, SAAADI. This CDR3 comprises 13 residues. Trimming removed 6 bases from V and 5 bases from J, with 14 bases in between. The CDR3 here is CASSGDNRDEQYF. The CDR3 bases are TGCGCCAGCAGCGGGGACAACAGGGACGAGCAGTACTTC.

The CDR3 loop reads CAISPTEQNTEAFF. The CDR3 nucleotides read TGTGCCATCAGTCCCACCGAACAGAACACTGAAGCTTTCTTT. The chain uses TRBV10-3 and TRBJ1-1; D not resolved. Trimming removed 5 bases from V and 1 base from J, with 11 bases in between. The CDR3 sequence is 14 residues long. The V gene's germline CDR1 is ENHRY and CDR2 SYGVKD.

This chain connects TRBV6-1 to TRBJ2-7; TRBD1 matches at 8 bases. From germline, CDR1 is MNHNS and CDR2 SASEGT. With V trimmed by 6 bases and J by 3 bases, 7 bases remained unmatched. The CDR3 totals 14 residues. The DNA for the CDR3 is TGTGCCAGCAGAGATGGACAGGGCCTCTACGAGCAGTACTTC. Translating it yields CASRDGQGLYEQYF.

This clone was seen a single time. The chain links TRBV19 to TRBJ2-3, with 9 bases fitting TRBD2. Germline lookup yields CDR1 LNHDA and CDR2 SQIVND (reference sequence). There are 17 residues in the CDR3. V lost 0 bases and J lost 5; bases outside the gene matches: 9. The CDR3 nucleotides are TGTGCCAGTAGTATAGATCTGGTAGCGGGAGCCTTAGATACGCAGTATTTT. Residues: CASSIDLVAGALDTQYF.

The chain carries TRBV15 and TRBJ1-5; 9 nucleotides align to TRBD1. V shed 3 bases and J 0 bases; nucleotides not matched to a gene: 12. This CDR3 is built from 19 residues. CDR1 and CDR2 (germline): LNHNV, YYDKDF (reference sequence). The CDR3 DNA sequence: TGTGCCACCAGCAGCGATAGGGACAGGGTGCGGGATAGCAATCAGCCCCAGCATTTT. Protein product: CATSSDRDRVRDSNQPQHF. The whole variable domain, remainder taken from reference TRBV15 and TRBJ1-5, is DAMVIQNPRYQVTQFGKPVTLSCSQTLNHNVMYWYQQKSSQAPKLLFHYYDKDFNNEADTPDNFQSRRPNTSFCFLDIRSPGLGDTAMYLCATSSDRDRVRDSNQPQHFGDGTRLSIL.

This clone has a single count. This chain joins TRBV6-5 and TRBJ1-2; unclear D gene. The CDR3 runs to 13 residues. The ends were cut back, 6 bases at V and 2 bases at J, with 10 bases in the middle. CDR1 is MNHEY, CDR2 SVGAGI, per germline. CDR3 residues: CASSKMENYGYTF. The DNA of the CDR3 is TGTGCCAGCAGCAAGATGGAGAACTATGGCTACACCTTC.

The chain couples TRBV27 to TRBJ2-7, with D tentatively TRBD2 (6 bases). Germline lookup yields CDR1 MNHEY and CDR2 SMNVEV (reference sequence). V was clipped by 6 bases and J by 4 bases, with 16 bases between them. CDR3 length equals 14 residues. The CDR3 region is CASRLLGGRYEQYF. CDR3 coding DNA: TGTGCCAGCAGGTTGCTTGGGGGGAGGTACGAGCAGTACTTC.

The genes are TRBV5-6 and TRBJ1-3; D uncertain. V was shortened by 2 bases and J by 3 bases, with 9 bases between the two germline ends. This CDR3 is built from 14 residues. CDR1 SGHDT and CDR2 YYEEEE come from the germline V gene. This chain's CDR3 is CASSLPGNGNTIYF. CDR3 sequence (DNA): TGTGCCAGCAGCTTACCCGGGAATGGAAACACCATATATTTT.

This chain links TRBV9 with TRBJ1-2; D perhaps matches TRBD1 (6 bases). Trimming pared 3 bases from V and 8 bases from J, leaving 20 bases between. Germline V CDR1 and CDR2: SGDLS, YYNGEE. The CDR3 spans 15 residues. CDR3 coding DNA: TGTGCCAGCAGCGCATACGGGACACTCTTGCGGGGCTACACCTTC. Its translation: CASSAYGTLLRGYTF.

The J gene is TRBJ1-2, the V gene TRBV6-5; 8 nucleotides align to TRBD1. The germline gives CDR1 MNHEY, CDR2 SVGAGI. J was trimmed by 5 bases and V by 7 bases; bases with no gene match: 6. The CDR3 has 13 residues. For the CDR3, the DNA is TGTGCCAGCACGCAGGGGGCCTTTTATGGCTACACCTTC. Its translation is CASTQGAFYGYTF.

The rearrangement links TRBV27 to TRBJ1-5; D is unclear. Germline V gene lookup returns CDR1 MNHEY and CDR2 SMNVEV (reference sequence). Deletions cut 5 bases from V and 3 bases from J, with 14 bases between. The length of the CDR3 is 15 residues. The CDR3 here is CASSPGWRFNQPQHF. CDR3 coding DNA: TGTGCCAGCAGTCCCGGATGGAGATTCAATCAGCCCCAGCATTTT.

This sequence joins TRBV19 and TRBJ1-5; D not certain. There are 13 residues in the CDR3. CDR1 is LNHDA, CDR2 SQIVND, per germline (reference sequence). The ends were cut back, 6 bases at V and 6 bases at J, with 12 bases in the middle. The CDR3 region has the DNA TGTGCCAGTAGGGAGGGCACGGGTCAGCCCCAGCATTTT. Residues: CASREGTGQPQHF.